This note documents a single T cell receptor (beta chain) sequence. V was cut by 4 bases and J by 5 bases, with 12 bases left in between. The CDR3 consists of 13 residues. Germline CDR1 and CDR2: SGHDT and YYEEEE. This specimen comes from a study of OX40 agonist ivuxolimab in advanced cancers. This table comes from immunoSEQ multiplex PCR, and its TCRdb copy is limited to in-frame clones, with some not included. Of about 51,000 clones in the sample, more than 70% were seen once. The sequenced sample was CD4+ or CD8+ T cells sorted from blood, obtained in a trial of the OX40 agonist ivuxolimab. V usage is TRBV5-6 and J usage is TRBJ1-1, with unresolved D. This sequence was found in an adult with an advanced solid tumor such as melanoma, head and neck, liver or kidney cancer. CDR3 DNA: TGTGCCAGCAGCGGCAGGACTCTGACTGAAGCTTTCTTT. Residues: CASSGRTLTEAFF.